Presented here are 25 T cell receptor beta chains from one specimen sequenced in a study of blood T cell repertoires in COVID-19. TCRdb's copy holds only in-frame clones and misses some; the assay was immunoSEQ multiplex PCR. The data hold 75,000 or so clones, with approximately 85% observed a single time. The sequenced material came from peripheral blood. The receptor source for this set is a man between 65 and 80 years old with acute or convalescent COVID-19.

The gene calls are TRBV19 and TRBJ2-3; 8 nucleotides agree with TRBD1. J was trimmed by 5 bases and V by 9 bases; bases with no gene match: 7. The CDR3 sequence is 13 residues long. Germline CDR1 LNHDA, CDR2 SQIVND (reference sequence). The CDR3 region has the DNA TGTGCCAGCCAGGGACAGGTTTTAGATACGCAGTATTTT. Protein product: CASQGQVLDTQYF.

CDR3 sequence: CASSLRVGAKFF. CDR3 sequence (DNA): TGTGCCAGCAGCTTAAGGGTGGGGGCCAAGTTCTTC. The chain uses TRBV7-6 and TRBJ2-1, with D maybe TRBD1 (6 bases). Germline V gene lookup returns CDR1 SGHVS and CDR2 FNYEAQ. V dropped 2 bases and J dropped 14 bases, with 13 bases sitting between them. This CDR3 has 12 amino acids.

The V call is TRBV9, the J call TRBJ1-2; 10 bases are shared with TRBD1. V was clipped by 3 bases and J by 6 bases; unmatched bases: 8. The CDR3 runs to 15 residues. Germline CDR1 reads SGDLS; CDR2 reads YYNGEE. The CDR3 here is CASSDDRGRMDGYTF. CDR3 nucleotides: TGTGCCAGCAGCGATGACAGGGGGCGTATGGATGGCTACACCTTC.

The V call is TRBV4-3, the J call TRBJ2-3, with D possibly being TRBD1 (5 bases). CDR1 and CDR2 (germline): LGHNA, YSLEER. CDR3 length equals 15 residues. Trimming took off 6 bases at V and 1 base at J, with 14 bases between the two ends. As DNA, the CDR3 is TGCGCCAGCAGGCCAGGGATGTTGGGCACAGATACGCAGTATTTT. This sequence encodes CASRPGMLGTDTQYF.

The V gene is TRBV7-3, the J gene TRBJ2-6, with D possibly TRBD1 on 5 matching bases. V gave up 5 bases and J gave up 0 bases, with 17 bases separating them. This CDR3 is 18 amino acids long. The germline CDR1 and CDR2 sequences are SGHTA and FQGTGA. The DNA for the CDR3 is TGTGCCAGCAGCAGGGGTCGCGAGCAGTCCTCTGGGGCCAACGTCCTGACTTTC. It yields the protein CASSRGREQSSGANVLTF.

This clone was detected only once. The chain carries TRBV2 and TRBJ2-2; no definite D call. This CDR3 is built from 15 residues. V gave up 4 bases and J gave up 2 bases, with 11 bases separating them. From germline, CDR1 is SNHLY and CDR2 FYNNEI. CDR3 loop: CASSAERVNTGELFF. In DNA form, the CDR3 reads TGTGCCAGCAGTGCTGAACGGGTAAACACCGGGGAGCTGTTTTTT.

The chain uses TRBV7-6 and TRBJ2-1, with 9 bases aligning to TRBD2. The CDR3 has 17 amino acids. With 5 bases clipped from V and 5 bases from J, the junction kept 13 bases outside the gene matches. From germline, CDR1 is SGHVS and CDR2 FNYEAQ. The CDR3 coding sequence is TGTGCCAGCAGCCCAGGGTGGCTAGCGGGGATCAACAATGAGCAGTTCTTC. This encodes CASSPGWLAGINNEQFF.

This chain connects TRBV18 to TRBJ1-3; D is unresolved. The germline gives CDR1 KGHSH, CDR2 LQKENI. V was clipped by 2 bases and J by 1 base, with 9 bases between them. The CDR3 is made up of 15 amino acids. DNA of the CDR3: TGTGCCAGCTCACCAGCCGGAGGATCTGGAAACACCATATATTTT. The encoded protein is CASSPAGGSGNTIYF. Together with reference TRBV18 and TRBJ1-3, the CDR3 gives the full variable domain: NAGVMQNPRHLVRRRGQEARLRCSPMKGHSHVYWYRQLPEEGLKFMVYLQKENIIDESGMPKERFSAEFPKEGPSILRIQQVVRGDSAAYFCASSPAGGSGNTIYFGEGSWLTVV.

The chain recombines TRBV19 with TRBJ2-6, with TRBD2 matching 12 bases. Germline trimming cut 9 bases from V and 2 bases from J; bases unmatched to any gene: 5. The CDR3 sequence is 16 residues long. Germline values: CDR1 LNHDA, CDR2 SQIVND (reference sequence). CDR3 region: CARALAGGPGANVLTF. The CDR3 DNA reads as TGTGCCAGGGCACTAGCGGGAGGACCTGGGGCCAACGTCCTGACTTTC.

The V call is TRBV5-4, the J call TRBJ2-3; D perhaps matches TRBD2 (6 bases). Per the germline V gene, CDR1 is SGHNT and CDR2 is YYREEE (reference sequence). Trimming pared 2 bases from V and 2 bases from J, leaving 9 bases between. The CDR3 consists of 14 residues. CDR3 protein: CASSFQRVTDTQYF. CDR3 DNA: TGTGCCAGCAGCTTCCAGCGGGTCACAGATACGCAGTATTTT.

The chain is built from TRBV6-1 and TRBJ1-2, with D tentatively TRBD1 (5 bases). V was pared by 2 bases and J by 4 bases, with 8 bases between. The germline V gene has CDR1 MNHNS and CDR2 SASEGT. CDR3 length equals 13 residues. The CDR3 DNA reads TGTGCCAGCAGTGAACAGGGCATCTATGGCTACACCTTC. Translated, it gives CASSEQGIYGYTF.

The chain joins TRBV27 to TRBJ2-7; 7 bases map to TRBD1. V was clipped by 3 bases and J by 2 bases; unmatched bases: 4. Germline assignment: CDR1 MNHEY and CDR2 SMNVEV (reference sequence). This CDR3 has 14 residues. The CDR3 is CASSFVRGPYEQYF. CDR3 coding DNA: TGTGCCAGCAGTTTCGTGAGGGGGCCCTACGAGCAGTACTTC.

The count of this clone is one. The J gene is TRBJ1-2, the V gene TRBV7-2, with no clear D. The length of the CDR3 is 12 residues. CDR1 is SGHTA, CDR2 FQGNSA, per germline. V was trimmed by 4 bases and J by 8 bases, leaving 11 bases between them. The CDR3 spells CASSSEVGGYTF. Written as DNA, the CDR3 is TGTGCCAGCAGCTCTGAAGTTGGCGGCTACACCTTC.

This chain uses TRBV6-5 with TRBJ1-5, with 7 bases fitting TRBD1. Germline V gene data show CDR1 as MNHEY and CDR2 as SVGAGI. The CDR3 is 15 amino acids. Trimming removed 6 bases from V and 2 bases from J; junction bases left unmatched: 7. DNA of the CDR3: TGTGCCAGCAGCTTGCAGGGGGTTGGCAATCAGCCCCAGCATTTT. Translation gives CASSLQGVGNQPQHF.

This sequence joins TRBV5-1 and TRBJ2-2; the D is unclear. Per the germline V gene, CDR1 is SGHRS and CDR2 is YFSETQ. V was cut by 0 bases and J by 4 bases, with 7 bases left in between. The CDR3 has 14 amino acids. The CDR3 here is CASSLGAGTGELFF. The CDR3 DNA reads as TGCGCCAGCAGCTTGGGAGCAGGCACCGGGGAGCTGTTTTTT.

This rearrangement joins TRBV2 to TRBJ2-7; D might be TRBD1 (5 bases). CDR1 and CDR2 from the germline V gene are SNHLY and FYNNEI. V dropped 10 bases and J dropped 3 bases, with 13 bases sitting between them. The CDR3 is 12 amino acids. Written as DNA, the CDR3 is TGTGCCACCTGCGACAGAGTCTACGAGCAGTACTTC. Protein: CATCDRVYEQYF.

The chain recombines TRBV24-1 with TRBJ2-1; TRBD2 is a possible D gene (6 bases). CDR3 length equals 14 residues. Trimming took 4 bases from V and 1 from J, leaving 7 bases between them. Germline V lookup: CDR1 KGHDR, CDR2 SFDVKD. The CDR3 DNA reads TGTGCCACCAGTGAAGCGGGTTCCTACAATGAGCAGTTCTTC. The encoded protein is CATSEAGSYNEQFF.

This clone was seen only once. This chain joins TRBV5-4 and TRBJ1-2; 9 bases fit TRBD1. The CDR3 is 14 amino acids. V shed 5 bases, J shed 7 bases, and the junction held 9 bases outside the gene matches. The germline gives CDR1 SGHNT, CDR2 YYREEE (reference sequence). The CDR3 sequence: CASRSDRGWAGYTF. In nucleotides, the CDR3 is TGTGCCAGCAGGTCGGACAGGGGATGGGCTGGCTACACCTTC. The variable domain in full, with the rest retrieved from reference TRBV5-4 and TRBJ1-2, is ETGVTQSPTHLIKTRGQQVTLRCSSQSGHNTVSWYQQALGQGPQFIFQYYREEENGRGNFPPRFSGLQFPNYSSELNVNALELDDSALYLCASRSDRGWAGYTFGSGTRLTVV.

The chain links TRBV6-5 to TRBJ2-2; a weak D match, TRBD1 (5 bases). The CDR3 sequence is 13 residues long. Trimming took 8 bases from V and 4 from J, leaving 11 bases between them. Germline loops: CDR1 MNHEY, CDR2 SVGAGI. CDR3 in amino acids: CASVGPGTGELFF. The DNA of the CDR3 is TGTGCCAGCGTGGGGCCGGGCACCGGGGAGCTGTTTTTT.

The chain combines TRBV28 with TRBJ2-7; the D is unclear. This CDR3 has 12 amino acids. Trimming removed 5 bases from V and 4 bases from J, with 9 bases in between. The germline V gene encodes CDR1 MDHEN and CDR2 SYDVKM. The CDR3: CASSKMRYEQYF. The CDR3, as DNA: TGTGCCAGCAGTAAAATGCGGTACGAGCAGTACTTC.

The V call is TRBV5-1, the J call TRBJ2-3; 12 bases line up with TRBD1. The CDR3 has 18 amino acids. V dropped 4 bases and J dropped 0; count of bases not matched to a gene: 9. In germline, CDR1 is SGHRS, CDR2 YFSETQ. The DNA of the CDR3 is TGCGCCAGCAGCGCCGGGACAGGGGGCACACTTAGCACAGATACGCAGTATTTT. This encodes CASSAGTGGTLSTDTQYF.

On this clone: Additional DNA sequences in this sample encode the identical CDR3. V gene TRBV7-3 combines with J gene TRBJ1-1; D is perhaps TRBD1 (5 bases). Germline values: CDR1 SGHTA, CDR2 FQGTGA. Trimming took 5 bases from V and 1 from J, leaving 8 bases between them. This CDR3 contains 13 residues. CDR3 sequence reads: CASSLDRNTEAFF. The CDR3 DNA follows: TGTGCCAGCAGCCTCGACAGGAACACTGAAGCTTTCTTT.

The rearrangement uses TRBV5-1 and TRBJ2-5; D is undetermined. The CDR3 is 15 residues long. Trimming cost V 3 bases and J 1 base, with 13 bases left between them. Germline lookup yields CDR1 SGHRS and CDR2 YFSETQ. CDR3 protein: CASSSLPPLQETQYF. DNA of the CDR3: TGCGCCAGCAGCTCCCTACCTCCCCTCCAAGAGACCCAGTACTTC.

V and J are TRBV10-2 and TRBJ1-1; D is unclear. V dropped 5 bases and J dropped 4 bases, with 8 bases sitting between them. The germline gives CDR1 WSHSY, CDR2 SAAADI. CDR3 size: 12 residues. CDR3 in DNA: TGCGCCAGCAGTCGGGGTTCCACTGAAGCTTTCTTT. Translation: CASSRGSTEAFF.

The rearrangement links TRBV19 to TRBJ2-5, with a weak D call TRBD2 (6 bases). CDR1 is LNHDA, CDR2 SQIVND, per germline (reference sequence). V gave up 4 bases and J gave up 1 base, with 13 bases separating them. This CDR3 has 15 residues. CDR3 region: CASSTTGGRQETQYF. CDR3 DNA: TGTGCCAGTAGTACCACCGGGGGTCGCCAAGAGACCCAGTACTTC.